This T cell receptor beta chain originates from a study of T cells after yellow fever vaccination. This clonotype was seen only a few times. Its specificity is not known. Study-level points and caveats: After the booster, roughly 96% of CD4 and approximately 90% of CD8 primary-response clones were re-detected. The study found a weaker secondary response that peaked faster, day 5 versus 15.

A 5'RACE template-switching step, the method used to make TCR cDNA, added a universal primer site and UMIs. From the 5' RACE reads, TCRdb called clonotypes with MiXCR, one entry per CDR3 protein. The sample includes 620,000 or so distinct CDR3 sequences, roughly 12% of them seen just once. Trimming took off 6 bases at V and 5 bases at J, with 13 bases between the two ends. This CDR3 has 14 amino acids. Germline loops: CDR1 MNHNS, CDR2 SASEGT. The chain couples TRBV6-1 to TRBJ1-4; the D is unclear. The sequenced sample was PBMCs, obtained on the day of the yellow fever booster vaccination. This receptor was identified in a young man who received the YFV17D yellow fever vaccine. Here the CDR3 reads CASSHGASNEKLFF. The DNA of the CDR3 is TGTGCCAGCAGCCACGGCGCGTCAAATGAAAAACTGTTTTTT.